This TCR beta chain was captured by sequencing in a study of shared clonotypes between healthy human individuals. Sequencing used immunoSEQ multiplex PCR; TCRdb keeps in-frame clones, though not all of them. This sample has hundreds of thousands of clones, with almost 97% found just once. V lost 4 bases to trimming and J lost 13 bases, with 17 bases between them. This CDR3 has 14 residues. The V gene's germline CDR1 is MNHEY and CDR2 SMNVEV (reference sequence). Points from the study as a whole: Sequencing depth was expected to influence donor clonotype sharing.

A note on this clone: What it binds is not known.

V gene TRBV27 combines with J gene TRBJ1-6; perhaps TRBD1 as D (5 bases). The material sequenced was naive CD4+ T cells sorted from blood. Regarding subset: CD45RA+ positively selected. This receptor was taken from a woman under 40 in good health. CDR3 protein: CASSSRSLGTPLHF. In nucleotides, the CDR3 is TGTGCCAGCAGTTCCCGTAGTTTGGGGACGCCCCTCCACTTT.